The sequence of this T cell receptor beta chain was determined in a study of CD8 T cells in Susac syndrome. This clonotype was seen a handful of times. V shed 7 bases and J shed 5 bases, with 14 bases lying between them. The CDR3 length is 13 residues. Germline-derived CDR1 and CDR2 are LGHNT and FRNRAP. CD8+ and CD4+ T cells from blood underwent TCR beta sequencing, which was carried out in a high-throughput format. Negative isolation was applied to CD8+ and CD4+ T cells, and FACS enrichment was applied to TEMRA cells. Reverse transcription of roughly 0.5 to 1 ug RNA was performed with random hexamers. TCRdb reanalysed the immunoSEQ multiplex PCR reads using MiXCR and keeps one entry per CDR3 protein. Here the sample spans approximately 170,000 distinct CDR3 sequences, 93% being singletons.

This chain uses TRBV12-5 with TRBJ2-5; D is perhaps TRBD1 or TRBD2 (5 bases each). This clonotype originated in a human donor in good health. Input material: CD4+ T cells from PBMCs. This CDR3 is CASARGPQETQYF. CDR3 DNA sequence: TGTGCTAGTGCCCGGGGACCCCAGGAGACCCAGTACTTC.